A single sample gave rise to the 19 T cell receptor beta chains below, sequenced in a study of spatial heterogeneity in lung cancer. As for time point: blood taken at disease recurrence. Unsorted tumor, nontumor lung tissue or cryopreserved PBMC supplied the whole RNA. TCRdb used MiXCR to reprocess the 5' RACE reads, holding one entry per CDR3 protein. This table has under 10,000 distinct CDR3 sequences, over 3% appearing once. The source was PBMCs, collected at recurrence. These receptor sequences come from a female donor with early-stage non-small cell lung cancer.

In its sample, this clonotype was seen many times. Because this beta chain is a stray read in a library intended to capture alpha chains, its abundance should not be given much weight. The V call is TRBV2, the J call TRBJ2-1; 11 positions match TRBD1. Trimming took 7 bases from V and 8 from J; bases not matched to a gene: 10. CDR1 and CDR2 (germline): SNHLY, FYNNEI. CDR3 length: 15 amino acids. The CDR3 nucleotides are TGTGCCAGCAAGGTCGCGGACAGGGGGCATCATGAGCAGTTCTTC. Protein: CASKVADRGHHEQFF.

Ten or more counts support this clonotype. Because this beta chain is a stray read in a library intended to capture alpha chains, its abundance should not be given much weight. CDR3 coding DNA: TGCAGTGCTAGAGACCCAGTTGAAGGGAAGCTAGCGGGGGGGCCCAGGGAGACCCAGTACTTC. Protein product: CSARDPVEGKLAGGPRETQYF. V gene TRBV20-1 combines with J gene TRBJ2-5; 12 bases line up with TRBD2. Trimming removed 0 bases from V and 5 bases from J; junction bases left unmatched: 22. There are 21 residues in the CDR3. Per the germline V gene, CDR1 is DFQATT and CDR2 is SNEGSKA (reference sequence).

At least ten counts were recorded for this clonotype. This beta chain lies outside the target of a library built for alpha chains; its clone size means little. V is TRBV2 and J is TRBJ2-7; D perhaps matches TRBD1 (6 bases). V lost 6 bases, J lost 2 bases, and 14 bases lay in between. This CDR3 is 14 amino acids long. CDR1 and CDR2 from the germline V gene are SNHLY and FYNNEI. CDR3 nucleotides: TGTGCCAGCAGATTTAACAGGGCCACCTACGAGCAGTACTTC. Its translation: CASRFNRATYEQYF. The whole variable domain, remainder taken from reference TRBV2 and TRBJ2-7, is EPEVTQTPSHQVTQMGQEVILRCVPISNHLYFYWYRQILGQKVEFLVSFYNNEISEKSEIFDDQFSVERPDGSNFTLKIRSTKLEDSAMYFCASRFNRATYEQYFGPGTRLTVT.

This clonotype was observed at least ten times. Within a library made for alpha chains, this beta chain is off target, and its count is uninformative. This chain links TRBV5-6 with TRBJ2-3; 9 bases line up with TRBD1. J gave up 4 bases and V 4 bases, and 7 bases lay outside the gene matches. The CDR3 length is 15 residues. CDR1 and CDR2 (germline): SGHDT, YYEEEE. CDR3 nucleotide sequence: TGTGCCAGCAGCCCCGGGACAGGGAGCCCAGATACGCAGTATTTT. It yields the protein CASSPGTGSPDTQYF. The whole variable domain, filled in from reference TRBV5-6 and TRBJ2-3, reads DAGVTQSPTHLIKTRGQQVTLRCSPKSGHDTVSWYQQALGQGPQFIFQYYEEEERQRGNFPDRFSGHQFPNYSSELNVNALLLGDSALYLCASSPGTGSPDTQYFGPGTRLTVL.

This clonotype was found many times. This beta chain turned up in a library designed for alpha chains; as an off-target read, its abundance says little. The CDR3 nucleotides are TGCGCCAGCAGCTTGGCTACCAACACCGGGGAGCTGTTTTTT. Translating gives CASSLATNTGELFF. This chain uses TRBV5-1 with TRBJ2-2; no reliable D call. The CDR3 totals 14 residues. CDR1 and CDR2 (germline): SGHRS, YFSETQ. Trimming removed 0 bases from V and 2 bases from J, with 5 bases in between. The variable domain in full, completed from reference TRBV5-1 and TRBJ2-2, reads KAGVTQTPRYLIKTRGQQVTLSCSPISGHRSVSWYQQTPGQGLQFLFEYFSETQRNKGNFPGRFSGRQFSNSRSEMNVSTLELGDSALYLCASSLATNTGELFFGEGSRLTVL.

Ten or more counts support this clonotype. This beta chain appears as a stray read in a library generated for alpha chains; its size is not informative. V gene TRBV7-2 combines with J gene TRBJ2-7; D unresolved. V lost 5 bases, J lost 3 bases, and 5 bases lay in between. From germline, CDR1 is SGHTA and CDR2 FQGNSA. The CDR3 covers 11 residues. CDR3 loop: CASSPIYEQYF. DNA for the CDR3: TGTGCCAGCAGCCCTATCTACGAGCAGTACTTC.

This clonotype occurred many times. The library was prepared for alpha chains; this beta chain is a stray read, so its frequency means little. V gene TRBV10-3 combines with J gene TRBJ2-2, with D maybe TRBD1 (6 bases). The CDR3 contains 15 residues. The V end was cut by 5 bases, the J end by 7 bases, with 17 bases between. Germline CDR1 reads ENHRY; CDR2 reads SYGVKD. CDR3 residues: CAISTAQGRFGELFF. The CDR3 DNA follows: TGTGCCATCAGTACGGCACAGGGACGGTTCGGGGAGCTGTTTTTT.

This clonotype was picked up many times. The library was built for alpha chains, so this beta chain is an off-target read and its size means little. This chain uses TRBV4-3 with TRBJ2-3, with D possibly being TRBD1 or TRBD2 (5 bases each). The CDR3 loop spans 13 amino acids. Germline CDR1 is LGHNA and CDR2 is YSLEER. Between the trimmed V and J ends, which lost 6 bases and 6 bases, there was a span of 13 bases. The chain's CDR3 is CASRGNRGDTQYF. As DNA, the CDR3 is TGCGCCAGCAGGGGGAACCGGGGCGATACGCAGTATTTT.

In its sample, this clonotype was seen a few times. A library made for alpha chains picked up this beta chain off target, so its size means little. The chain uses TRBV12-3 or TRBV12-4 and TRBJ2-3; tentative D call: TRBD1 (5 bases). V was clipped by 5 bases and J by 6 bases, with 21 bases between them. The CDR3 covers 16 residues. This CDR3 is CASSPTGLAGLDTQYF. The CDR3 coding sequence is TGTGCCAGCAGTCCGACCGGCCTGGCAGGGCTTGATACGCAGTATTTT.

This clonotype appeared many times. This beta chain turned up in a library designed for alpha chains; as an off-target read, its abundance says little. This sequence joins TRBV19 and TRBJ1-5; tentatively, D is TRBD1 (5 bases). Between the trimmed V and J ends, which lost 7 bases and 0 bases, there was a span of 16 bases. There are 16 residues in the CDR3. Germline-derived CDR1 and CDR2 are LNHDA and SQIVND (reference sequence). This CDR3 reads CASIGGSDNSNQPQHF. Here the CDR3 DNA reads TGTGCCAGTATCGGGGGTTCGGATAATAGCAATCAGCCCCAGCATTTT.

To note about this clonotype: This beta chain is an off-target read within a library intended for alpha chains, so its frequency means little. The chain recombines TRBV3-1 with TRBJ1-4, with D uncertain. The CDR3 is 13 residues long. CDR1 is LGHDT, CDR2 YNNKEL, per germline (reference sequence). The ends were cut back, 0 bases at V and 11 bases at J, with 10 bases in the middle. The CDR3 DNA reads as TGTGCCAGCAGCCAAGATGGGAGCCAGAAACTGTTTTTT. Its translation: CASSQDGSQKLFF.

Ten or more counts support this clonotype. This beta chain lies outside the target of a library built for alpha chains; its clone size means little. This chain uses TRBV12-3 or TRBV12-4 with TRBJ1-6; D gene ambiguous. Deletions cut 3 bases from V and 6 bases from J, with 9 bases between. The CDR3 has 14 amino acids. The CDR3 nucleotides read TGTGCCAGCAGTTTCAAGGGAGGTAATTCACCCCTCCACTTT. This codes for CASSFKGGNSPLHF.

This clonotype was recorded a few times. This beta chain is a stray read from a library made for alpha chains; its abundance is not meaningful. The chain combines TRBV18 with TRBJ2-5; no reliable D call. V lost 4 bases to trimming and J lost 3 bases, with 9 bases between them. This CDR3 contains 13 residues. Germline V gene data show CDR1 as KGHSH and CDR2 as LQKENI. The CDR3 DNA reads TGTGCCAGCTCACTCTTTCAAGAAGAGACCCAGTACTTC. Residues: CASSLFQEETQYF.

The sample holds many counts of this clonotype. Since it is a stray read in a library aimed at alpha chains, this beta chain has a size that is not meaningful. The chain joins TRBV20-1 to TRBJ2-3, with no clear D. The CDR3 totals 14 residues. Germline V gives CDR1 DFQATT, CDR2 SNEGSKA (reference sequence). Trimming took 4 bases from V and 3 from J, leaving 14 bases between them. This chain's CDR3 is CSATPNGRTDTQYF. The CDR3 nucleotides read TGCAGTGCTACCCCCAATGGCCGAACAGATACGCAGTATTTT.

Ten or more counts support this clonotype. This beta chain represents an off-target read in a library built for alpha chains; its size is of limited meaning. CDR3 nucleotide sequence: TGCAGCGCCACCCCGTTCATCCAGCGGGGGGGCCGAATCCCTACAGATACGCAGTATTTT. It encodes CSATPFIQRGGRIPTDTQYF. The chain links TRBV29-1 to TRBJ2-3; 10 nucleotides agree with TRBD2. The CDR3 length is 20 residues. Germline V gives CDR1 SQVTM, CDR2 ANQGSEA. With 7 bases clipped from V and 3 bases from J, the junction kept 25 bases outside the gene matches.

There are many counts of this clonotype. Since the library was made to target alpha chains, this beta chain is a stray read and its abundance is not meaningful. The rearrangement uses TRBV7-3 and TRBJ2-3; a possible D gene is TRBD2 (7 bases). This CDR3 spans 15 amino acids. CDR1 is SGHTA, CDR2 FQGTGA, per germline. V dropped 5 bases and J dropped 2 bases, with 14 bases sitting between them. Here the CDR3 DNA reads TGTGCCAGCAGCCGTATGGGGGGGCCCACAGATACGCAGTATTTT. It specifies CASSRMGGPTDTQYF.

There are many counts of this clonotype. This beta chain lies outside the target of a library built for alpha chains; its clone size means little. The chain couples TRBV5-1 to TRBJ2-1; maybe TRBD2 (5 bases). The CDR3 is 12 residues long. Per germline, CDR1 SGHRS and CDR2 YFSETQ. The germline V and J ends were trimmed by 2 bases and 9 bases, with 9 bases remaining between them. In nucleotides, the CDR3 is TGCGCCAGCAGCTTCGATGAGGGTGAGCAGTTCTTC. This codes for CASSFDEGEQFF.

This clonotype was observed many times. The library was prepared for alpha chains; this beta chain is a stray read, so its frequency means little. The chain joins TRBV20-1 to TRBJ2-4; D is uncertain. The ends were cut back, 3 bases at V and 8 bases at J, with 11 bases in the middle. The CDR3 runs 12 residues. Germline CDR1 and CDR2: DFQATT and SNEGSKA (reference sequence). The CDR3 sequence is CSARTSGDIQYF. CDR3 DNA: TGCAGTGCTAGGACCTCTGGGGACATTCAGTACTTC.

The sample holds a few counts of this clonotype. This beta chain represents an off-target read in a library built for alpha chains; its size is of limited meaning. The genes are TRBV28 and TRBJ2-7; 7 positions agree with TRBD2. Unmatched junction bases numbered 0, after V lost 4 bases and J lost 9 bases. The CDR3 contains 10 residues. The germline V gene encodes CDR1 MDHEN and CDR2 SYDVKM. CDR3 sequence reads: CASSSGGQYF. CDR3 in DNA: TGTGCCAGCAGTTCGGGGGGGCAGTACTTC.